This paragraph covers one T cell receptor beta chain sequence. The sample comes from a study of blood T cell repertoires in COVID-19. The overall study: Researchers got acute and convalescent COVID-19 samples from the United States, Italy and Spain.

CDR3 length equals 15 residues. Trimming cost V 4 bases and J 2 bases, with 14 bases left between them. Germline V gene lookup returns CDR1 KGHSH and CDR2 LQKENI. Study processing details: By means of reference gene primer amplification, nucleated cell counts were estimated. Assay: immunoSEQ multiplex PCR; the TCRdb copy retains only in-frame clones and omits some. That table supplies the V and J calls and clone size; D and trimming were determined from the DNA. The sample yields about 110,000 clones, over 75% seen once. The sequence derives from a woman aged 70-85 years with acute or convalescent COVID-19. This sequence joins TRBV18 and TRBJ1-2, with D tentatively TRBD1 (6 bases). Sequencing was performed on peripheral blood. The CDR3 DNA is TGTGCCAGCTCACGGGGGACACCTCAGAACTATGGCTACACCTTC. Residues: CASSRGTPQNYGYTF. Complete variable domain (other parts from reference TRBV18 and TRBJ1-2): NAGVMQNPRHLVRRRGQEARLRCSPMKGHSHVYWYRQLPEEGLKFMVYLQKENIIDESGMPKERFSAEFPKEGPSILRIQQVVRGDSAAYFCASSRGTPQNYGYTFGSGTRLTVV.